The 32 T cell receptor beta chains below come from one sample, sequenced in a study of T cell clonality in common variable immunodeficiency. Overall study findings and caveats: In common variable immunodeficiency, TCR beta chains reportedly carried fewer deletions and N-nucleotide insertions.

No cognate antigen is known for these TCRs. Some clones are missing from TCRdb's copy, which holds only in-frame ones; the method was immunoSEQ multiplex PCR. Recorded here are just over 20,000 clones, none singletons. Sequencing was carried out using peripheral blood mononuclear cells. These receptors all stem from a human donor with common variable immunodeficiency.

To note about this clone: The read stops 3 residues short of the end of the CDR3; the missing end is completed from the germline J gene. The chain combines TRBV20-1 with TRBJ1-4, with unresolved D. Germline V CDR1 and CDR2: DFQATT, SNEGSKA (reference sequence). The CDR3 has 11 residues. The covered CDR3 bases are TGCAGTGCTAGGGACGAGCGGAAA. Amino acids: CSARDERK. In full, the CDR3 reads CSARDERKLFF.

This clone was recorded many times. The CDR3 end lies 3 residues beyond the end of the read and is filled in from the germline J gene. This chain links TRBV13 with TRBJ2-3; tentatively, D is TRBD2 (6 bases). Trimming shortened V by 4 bases and J by 1 base, and 12 bases separated the two germline ends. This CDR3 spans 15 amino acids. In germline, CDR1 is PRHDT, CDR2 FYEKMQ (reference sequence). The CDR3 bases that were read are TGTGCCAGCAGCTCCTCAGGGACTGGCACAGATACG. Encoded protein: CASSSSGTGTDT. The whole CDR3 protein reads CASSSSGTGTDTQYF.

This clone was detected ten times or more. The DNA ends 3 residues before the CDR3 does, and the rest of the CDR3 is filled in from the germline J gene. The chain links TRBV2 to TRBJ1-5; no reliable D call. The V end was cut by 5 bases, the J end by 7 bases, with 9 bases between. In germline, CDR1 is SNHLY, CDR2 FYNNEI. The CDR3 extends over 12 amino acids. CDR3 DNA, as far as it was read: TGTGCCAGCAGTTTATCCTACCAGCCC. Its protein product is CASSLSYQP. The full CDR3 sequence reads CASSLSYQPQHF.

This clone appeared many times. Read coverage stops 3 residues before the CDR3 terminus; the germline J gene supplies the remainder. This sequence joins TRBV7-6 and TRBJ2-1; D is perhaps TRBD1 (6 bases). CDR1 is SGHVS, CDR2 FNYEAQ, per germline. The ends were cut back, 1 base at V and 1 base at J, with 17 bases in the middle. This CDR3 has 18 amino acids. CDR3 in amino acids: CASSLESRHRVSYNEQFF. CDR3 DNA, as far as it was read: TGTGCCAGCAGCTTAGAAAGCAGGCACAGGGTATCCTACAATGAG.

In this sample, this clone turned up many times. Sequencing ends 3 residues short of the CDR3 end; the germline J gene provides the rest. The gene calls are TRBV11-3 and TRBJ2-2; the D is unclear. The CDR3 sequence is 12 residues long. The germline V and J ends were trimmed by 5 bases and 1 base, with 2 bases remaining between them. Germline-derived CDR1 and CDR2 are SGHNT and YENEEA. CDR3 region: CASSQNTGELFF. Partial CDR3 DNA: TGTGCCAGCAGCCAGAACACCGGGGAG.

This clone is medium-sized within its sample. The read halts 3 residues ahead of the CDR3 end, with the missing end drawn from the germline J gene. The rearrangement links TRBV29-1 to TRBJ2-2, with 12 bases fitting TRBD2. The CDR3 contains 18 residues. In germline, CDR1 is SQVTM, CDR2 ANQGSEA. The junction had 15 bases not matched to a gene; V was cut back by 4 bases and J by 6 bases. CDR3 sequence: CSVVSGASGGASAGELFF. The sequenced CDR3 bases are TGCAGCGTTGTTTCTGGAGCTAGCGGGGGGGCCTCGGCCGGGGAG.

At least ten counts were recorded for this clone. From the germline J gene comes the end of the CDR3, since the read stops 3 residues before it. The chain couples TRBV2 to TRBJ2-7, with 12 positions matching TRBD2. This CDR3 is 16 amino acids long. V was pared by 6 bases and J by 2 bases, with 8 bases of the junction left unmatched. Germline V CDR1 and CDR2: SNHLY, FYNNEI. CDR3 sequence: CASSTELAGGTYEQYF. The DNA read from the CDR3 is TGTGCCAGCAGCACTGAACTAGCGGGGGGAACCTACGAG.

This clone was recorded many times. The observed sequence ends 3 residues before the CDR3 terminus, with the missing tail filled in from the germline J gene. J is TRBJ2-3 and V is TRBV20-1; 7 bases map to TRBD1. J was trimmed by 2 bases and V by 6 bases; bases with no gene match: 5. This CDR3 spans 13 amino acids. In germline, CDR1 is DFQATT, CDR2 SNEGSKA (reference sequence). The sequenced part of the CDR3 DNA is TGCAGTGCCAGGGACAGCCCCACAGATACG. Encoded protein: CSARDSPTDT. The complete CDR3 sequence is CSARDSPTDTQYF.

This clone has ten or more counts. The read gets to within 3 residues of the CDR3 end, and the germline J gene fills in the rest. The genes are TRBV7-6 and TRBJ1-1, with no clear D. Between the trimmed V and J ends, which lost 2 bases and 4 bases, there was a span of 14 bases. Germline CDR1 reads SGHVS; CDR2 reads FNYEAQ. The CDR3 consists of 15 residues. The CDR3 DNA, read in part, is TGTGCCAGCAGCTTAATGAGCCAGCGGGGCACTGAA. Translated: CASSLMSQRGTE. In full, the CDR3 is CASSLMSQRGTEAFF.

This clone was detected many times. The read ends 3 residues shy of where the CDR3 ends; the end is completed using the germline J gene. The chain employs TRBV5-4 and TRBJ1-2; D gene uncertain. Germline V gene lookup returns CDR1 SGHNT and CDR2 YYREEE (reference sequence). Trimming removed 3 bases from V and 2 bases from J, with 17 bases in between. The CDR3 is 16 amino acids. The CDR3 sequence is CASSSGSGVQNYGYTF. The CDR3 DNA, read in part, is TGTGCCAGCAGCTCTGGAAGCGGTGTACAGAACTATGGC.

This clone was detected ten times or more. The CDR3 goes on 3 residues after the read ends, and that part is filled in from the germline J gene. V usage is TRBV7-9 and J usage is TRBJ2-5; 7 bases fit TRBD2. There are 14 residues in the CDR3. The germline V gene has CDR1 SEHNR and CDR2 FQNEAQ (reference sequence). The trim removed 4 bases at V and 5 bases at J, leaving 7 bases unmatched. The covered CDR3 bases are TGTGCCAGCAGCTCCAGCGGGGCCCCGGAGACC. Residues: CASSSSGAPET. The CDR3 as a whole reads CASSSSGAPETQYF.

This clone was seen at least ten times. The read gets to within 3 residues of the CDR3 end, and the germline J gene fills in the rest. The gene calls are TRBV10-1 and TRBJ2-3; D not resolved. CDR1 and CDR2 from the germline V gene are WNHNN and SYGVQD (reference sequence). CDR3 length equals 15 residues. Trimming removed 3 bases from V and 4 bases from J, with 14 bases in between. The CDR3 protein is CASSESAARADTQYF. CDR3 DNA (partial): TGCGCCAGCAGTGAATCGGCCGCCCGGGCAGATACG.

At least ten counts were recorded for this clone. The read gets to within 3 residues of the CDR3 end, and the germline J gene fills in the rest. The chain combines TRBV2 with TRBJ1-2; D uncertain. Germline lookup yields CDR1 SNHLY and CDR2 FYNNEI. V was shortened by 7 bases and J by 7 bases, with 16 bases between the two germline ends. CDR3 length equals 13 residues. CDR3 bases read: TGTGCCAGCAACTATGCCACCGCCGCTGGC. Protein sequence: CASNYATAAG. From start to end, the CDR3 is CASNYATAAGYTF.

This clone was counted at least ten times. The read halts 3 residues ahead of the CDR3 end, with the missing end drawn from the germline J gene. V is TRBV6-2 or TRBV6-3 and J is TRBJ1-5, with D possibly being TRBD1 (6 bases). The CDR3 contains 12 residues. In germline, CDR1 is MNHEY, CDR2 SVGEGT. V lost 6 bases, J lost 6 bases, and 9 bases lay in between. The CDR3 region is CASRTGSQPQHF. CDR3 DNA (partial): TGTGCCAGCAGGACAGGTAGTCAGCCC.

This clone was seen repeatedly, ten times or more. The CDR3 end lies 3 residues beyond the end of the read and is filled in from the germline J gene. The chain employs TRBV20-1 and TRBJ2-7; TRBD2 aligns across 7 bases. This CDR3 is 15 amino acids long. Germline CDR1 is DFQATT and CDR2 is SNEGSKA (reference sequence). Losses at the gene ends were 5 bases for V and 4 bases for J; bases not matched to a gene: 14. The CDR3 spells CSAQSGIPFYYEQYF. CDR3 DNA, as far as it was read: TGCAGTGCTCAGAGCGGGATCCCCTTCTATTACGAG.

This clone was recorded at least ten times. The read ends 3 residues shy of where the CDR3 ends; the end is completed using the germline J gene. The gene calls are TRBV10-3 and TRBJ1-1; D unresolved. The germline CDR1 and CDR2 sequences are ENHRY and SYGVKD. This CDR3 region has 14 residues. Trimming pared 3 bases from V and 4 bases from J, leaving 12 bases between. Partial CDR3 DNA: TGTGCCATCAGTGAAAGAGGTAAGGGCACTGAA. Residues: CAISERGKGTE. The whole CDR3 protein is CAISERGKGTEAFF.

Ten or more counts support this clone. Read data end 3 residues before the CDR3 end; the end is taken from the germline J gene. The rearrangement uses TRBV4-1 and TRBJ1-2; no definite D call. The CDR3 contains 13 residues. Per the germline V gene, CDR1 is MGHRA and CDR2 is YSYEKL. V was pared by 6 bases and J by 5 bases, with 13 bases between. Incomplete CDR3 DNA: TGCGCCAGCAGTCCCTTGTATCTTTATGGC. This codes for CASSPLYLYG. The CDR3 as a whole reads CASSPLYLYGYTF.

For this clone: A read error may produce the germline difference seen at one junction end. Sequencing ends 3 residues short of the CDR3 end; the germline J gene provides the rest. This rearrangement joins TRBV20-1 to TRBJ1-1, with D possibly matching TRBD1 (5 bases). The CDR3 loop spans 11 amino acids. The V gene's germline CDR1 is DFQATT and CDR2 SNEGSKA (reference sequence). CDR3 bases read: TGCAATGCTAGGTTCAGGGAAAGG. It yields the protein CNARFRER. The full-length CDR3 reads as CNARFRERAFF.

At least ten counts were recorded for this clone. Read data end 3 residues before the CDR3 end; the end is taken from the germline J gene. The chain links TRBV29-1 to TRBJ2-4; tentative D call: TRBD2 (5 bases). The CDR3 spans 15 residues. In germline, CDR1 is SQVTM, CDR2 ANQGSEA. The V end lost 7 bases, the J end lost 0 bases, and 16 bases lay between the germline ends. The sequenced part of the CDR3 DNA is TGCAGCGCATCACGGGGAATATTAGCCAAAAACATT. This encodes CSASRGILAKNI. The CDR3, in full, reads CSASRGILAKNIQYF.

There are many counts of this clone. The CDR3 end lies 3 residues beyond the end of the read and is filled in from the germline J gene. The chain couples TRBV7-9 to TRBJ2-5; 7 nucleotides align to TRBD1. The CDR3 consists of 14 residues. The J segment lost 2 bases and the V segment lost 2 bases, leaving 2 bases of the junction unmatched. From germline, CDR1 is SEHNR and CDR2 FQNEAQ (reference sequence). The CDR3 sequence is CASSLYRGQETQYF. The covered CDR3 bases are TGTGCCAGCAGCTTATACAGGGGTCAAGAGACC.

This clone has ten or more counts. The read terminates 3 residues before the CDR3 end, so the remaining end is supplied by the germline J gene. The chain is built from TRBV7-2 and TRBJ1-3, with TRBD1 matching 7 bases. The CDR3 runs 15 residues. Trimming at V came to 5 bases and at J to 1 base, leaving 5 bases not matched to a gene. Germline V gives CDR1 SGHTA, CDR2 FQGNSA. This CDR3 reads CASSPGTASGNTIYF. CDR3 bases read: TGTGCCAGCAGCCCAGGGACAGCGTCTGGAAACACC.

This clone was observed at least ten times. The CDR3 is cut off 3 residues early in the read; its end comes from the germline J gene. The chain carries TRBV5-1 and TRBJ1-4; 7 bases are a match to TRBD1. CDR3 length: 15 amino acids. Germline CDR1 reads SGHRS; CDR2 reads YFSETQ. The J segment lost 8 bases and the V segment lost 3 bases, leaving 10 bases of the junction unmatched. The CDR3 reads CASSSTGVGVEKLFF. Incomplete CDR3 DNA: TGCGCCAGCAGCTCCACAGGGGTGGGAGTGGAAAAA. The full variable domain, with the rest looked up from reference TRBV5-1 and TRBJ1-4, is KAGVTQTPRYLIKTRGQQVTLSCSPISGHRSVSWYQQTPGQGLQFLFEYFSETQRNKGNFPGRFSGRQFSNSRSEMNVSTLELGDSALYLCASSSTGVGVEKLFFGSGTQLSVL.

In this sample, this clone turned up many times. The read is 3 residues too short to cover the CDR3 end, so that end is filled in from the germline J gene. The chain joins TRBV7-6 to TRBJ2-3, with TRBD2 matching over 9 bases. The V gene's germline CDR1 is SGHVS and CDR2 FNYEAQ. The CDR3 sequence is 17 residues long. The DNA read from the CDR3 is TGTGCCAGCAGCTACGGCGACACTAGCGGGCCCCTCGGGACG. Translated, it gives CASSYGDTSGPLGT. The full CDR3 sequence reads CASSYGDTSGPLGTQYF. The variable domain in full, with the rest retrieved from reference TRBV7-6 and TRBJ2-3, is GAGVSQSPRYKVTKRGQDVALRCDPISGHVSLYWYRQALGQGPEFLTYFNYEAQQDKSGLPNDRFSAERPEGSISTLTIQRTEQRDSAMYRCASSYGDTSGPLGTQYFGPGTRLTVL.

This clone has at least ten counts. The read gets to within 3 residues of the CDR3 end, and the germline J gene fills in the rest. The gene calls are TRBV2 and TRBJ1-1, with D maybe TRBD1 (6 bases). CDR1 is SNHLY, CDR2 FYNNEI, per germline. The CDR3 consists of 12 residues. The CDR3 spells CASSGQGLGAFF. The CDR3 bases that were read are TGTGCCAGCAGCGGCCAGGGGCTGGGA.

This clone was counted ten times or more. The CDR3 end lies 3 residues beyond the end of the read and is filled in from the germline J gene. The rearrangement links TRBV7-2 to TRBJ1-2, with D possibly matching TRBD1 (6 bases). Looked up from germline, CDR1 is SGHTA and CDR2 is FQGNSA. CDR3 size: 13 residues. V lost 6 bases and J 4 bases, leaving 12 bases between the germline ends. The covered CDR3 bases are TGTGCCAGCAGTTTACAGGGTATCTATGGC. Translation gives CASSLQGIYG. The complete CDR3 protein is CASSLQGIYGYTF.

This clone is deemed medium-sized. The read halts 3 residues ahead of the CDR3 end, with the missing end drawn from the germline J gene. The J gene is TRBJ1-2, the V gene TRBV7-2, with 7 bases lining up with TRBD1. Germline V gene data show CDR1 as SGHTA and CDR2 as FQGNSA. The CDR3 loop spans 17 amino acids. The V segment lost 0 bases and the J segment 0 bases; nucleotides outside the gene matches: 7. The CDR3 sequence is CASSLAQGTASNYGYTF. The part of the CDR3 DNA that was read is TGTGCCAGCAGCTTAGCCCAAGGGACAGCGTCTAACTATGGC.

In this sample, this clone turned up many times. Partial CDR3 DNA: TGTGCCAGTAGTTCAAGGACAGGGGAGGTCTCAGATACG. Translating it yields CASSSRTGEVSDT. The whole CDR3 reads CASSSRTGEVSDTQYF. V is TRBV19 and J is TRBJ2-3; 9 nucleotides align to TRBD1. The observed sequence ends 3 residues before the CDR3 terminus, with the missing tail filled in from the germline J gene. The V and J ends lost 5 bases and 4 bases, in that order; junction bases with no gene match: 10. CDR1 is LNHDA and CDR2 is SQIVND in the germline V gene (reference sequence). The CDR3 contains 16 residues.

The sample holds many counts of this clone. The read comes to an end 3 residues before the CDR3 does, leaving the germline J gene to fill in the end. The genes are TRBV5-6 and TRBJ2-5; D gene uncertain. Germline V gives CDR1 SGHDT, CDR2 YYEEEE. CDR3 length: 13 residues. V was shortened by 0 bases and J by 4 bases, with 7 bases between the two germline ends. The CDR3 here is CASSLEHGETQYF. The covered CDR3 bases are TGTGCCAGCAGCTTGGAGCACGGAGAGACC.

There are many counts of this clone. The missing CDR3 end, 3 residues past where the read stops, is filled in from the germline J gene. V is TRBV20-1 and J is TRBJ2-1, with 14 nucleotides matching TRBD2. Germline V CDR1 and CDR2: DFQATT, SNEGSKA (reference sequence). The CDR3 covers 15 residues. The trim removed 4 bases at V and 8 bases at J, leaving 7 bases unmatched. CDR3 in amino acids: CSATRLAGGLDEQFF. The CDR3 bases that were read are TGCAGTGCTACCAGACTAGCGGGGGGGCTGGATGAG.

This clone was counted at least ten times. The read is 3 residues too short to cover the CDR3 end, so that end is filled in from the germline J gene. The V call is TRBV20-1, the J call TRBJ1-1; maybe TRBD1 (6 bases). The germline V gene encodes CDR1 DFQATT and CDR2 SNEGSKA (reference sequence). This CDR3 has 13 residues. V gave up 4 bases and J gave up 6 bases, with 15 bases separating them. Incomplete CDR3 DNA: TGCAGTGCTAAAACAGGGTATCACTCTGAA. This gives the protein CSAKTGYHSE. The CDR3 in its entirety is CSAKTGYHSEAFF.

This clone was seen ten or more times. The read falls 3 residues short of the CDR3 end, and the missing part is taken from the germline J gene. This sequence joins TRBV5-1 and TRBJ2-1, with 11 bases aligning to TRBD1. CDR1 is SGHRS, CDR2 YFSETQ, per germline. V was clipped by 3 bases and J by 6 bases; unmatched bases: 2. This CDR3 has 14 amino acids. The CDR3 spells CASSSGTGGNEQFF. The sequenced CDR3 bases are TGCGCCAGCAGCTCGGGGACAGGGGGCAATGAG.

There are many counts of this clone. Sequencing ends 3 residues short of the CDR3 end; the germline J gene provides the rest. The chain links TRBV20-1 to TRBJ1-3; TRBD1 might be the D (5 bases). Germline values: CDR1 DFQATT, CDR2 SNEGSKA (reference sequence). The CDR3 has 14 residues. Trimming removed 6 bases at V and 0 bases at J, with 12 bases between. CDR3 bases read: TGCAGTGCCGGGCGGGGGAGCTCTGGAAACACC. This gives the protein CSAGRGSSGNT. The complete CDR3 protein is CSAGRGSSGNTIYF.